This paragraph reports one T cell receptor (beta chain). Original methodology: In the immunoSEQ data, sequences were junction-only and lacked quality scores, so filtering differed. The protocol was immunoSEQ multiplex PCR, while the TCRdb copy is restricted to in-frame clones and leaves out a portion. The DNA was the basis for D and trimming; V, J and clone size are from that table. The repertoire includes 2 million to 2.5 million clones, 85% to 95% of them detected once, and approximately 0.13% sits in the top ten. This CDR3 spans 14 amino acids. V dropped 11 bases and J dropped 6; count of bases not matched to a gene: 10. Looked up from germline, CDR1 is ENHRY and CDR2 is SYGVKD. The entry originates in a study of shared clonotypes between healthy human individuals.

This receptor was taken from a young man in good health. This chain uses TRBV10-3 with TRBJ2-2; 9 nucleotides agree with TRBD1. The sample comprised naive CD4+ T cells sorted from blood. As to subset: CD45RA+ positively selected. The CDR3 reads CASTGTGSPGELFF. The DNA of the CDR3 is TGTGCCTCCACCGGGACAGGGTCCCCCGGGGAGCTGTTTTTT.